These T cell receptor beta chains were read from a single sample in a study of T cell responses to AZD1222 COVID-19 vaccine. Repertoires were generated with immunoSEQ multiplex PCR, while TCRdb's copy carries only in-frame clones and drops some. The profile shows roughly 270,000 clones, 85% to 95% of them singletons. This specimen was peripheral blood, taken 28 days after the second AZD1222 dose. These receptors came from an adult who received the AZD1222 COVID-19 vaccine. CDR3s leave out the opening cysteine and the closing phenylalanine or tryptophan.

TRBV2	12	TRBJ1-5	ASSTQGARQPQH
TRBV3-1/TRBV3-2	11	TRBJ1-1	ASSQKGNTEAF
TRBV7-9	12	TRBJ1-4	ASSPGSVDEKLF
TRBV4-3	13	TRBJ2-1	ASSQDPRIGNEQF
TRBV9	12	TRBJ2-7	ASSVGTREDEQY
TRBV29-1	11	TRBJ1-5	SVATGVDQPQH
TRBV5-1	12	TRBJ1-1	ASSLEGRGTEAF
TRBV24-1	10	TRBJ1-2	ATSEQGSGYT
TRBV5-4	13	TRBJ2-7	ASSPGRDEPYEQY
TRBV27	11	TRBJ1-6	ASSPWENSPLH
TRBV20-1	9	TRBJ1-1	SARDGSRAF
TRBV7-2	11	TRBJ1-2	ASSRRDHRGYT
TRBV28	13	TRBJ1-6	ASSFRGLVNSPLH
TRBV7-2	14	TRBJ1-5	ASSLSSAPSNQPQH
TRBV28	10	TRBJ2-1	ASSLLVHEQF
TRBV28	14	TRBJ1-4	ASSPMGQGSNEKLF
TRBV5-4	13	TRBJ2-2	ASILRGRYTGELF
TRBV9	13	TRBJ1-1	ASSVDEGLDTEAF
TRBV18	12	TRBJ1-2	ASSPGTAHGGYT
TRBV5-4	13	TRBJ2-5	ASSFGGPGLETQY
TRBV11-2	15	TRBJ1-1	ASSPVGGGVLNTEAF
TRBV27	11	TRBJ1-1	ASSLYWNTEAF
TRBV9	13	TRBJ1-3	ASSVEQGAGNTIY
TRBV5-4	13	TRBJ2-7	ASSLAEGGAYEQY
TRBV18	13	TRBJ2-7	ASSPGATGEAEQY
TRBV19	11	TRBJ2-2	ASSRQGPGELF
TRBV3-1/TRBV3-2	13	TRBJ2-7	ASSQAASEAYEQY
TRBV5-6	10	TRBJ2-1	ASRDMGNEQF
TRBV12-3/TRBV12-4	11	TRBJ1-6	ASSSPGSSPLH
TRBV2	13	TRBJ2-5	ASSEDRTYQETQY
TRBV14	16	TRBJ1-1	ASSPIKHLQGRDTEAF
TRBV3-1/TRBV3-2	10	TRBJ1-1	ASSPWQGGAF
TRBV13	10	TRBJ2-2	ASSSRGGELF
TRBV3-1/TRBV3-2	13	TRBJ1-1	ASSHLGGRGTEAF